These 2 T cell receptor beta chains originate from one sample sequenced in a study of shared clonotypes between healthy human individuals. Some clones are missing from TCRdb's copy, which holds only in-frame ones; the method was immunoSEQ multiplex PCR. This sample has 330,000 or so clones, with more than 60% found just once. Material: memory CD4+ T cells sorted from blood. As to subset: CD45RA-negative fraction. Receptors were obtained from a man aged 25-45 years in good health.

In this sample, this clone turned up once. CDR3 nucleotide sequence: TGTGCCAGCAGCCATCGGGCGGGAGGCGCGAACACCGGGGAGCTGTTTTTT. It yields the protein CASSHRAGGANTGELFF. V usage is TRBV9 and J usage is TRBJ2-2; TRBD2 matches 8 bases. The CDR3 has 17 residues. Per germline, CDR1 SGDLS and CDR2 YYNGEE. The junction had 8 bases not matched to a gene; V was cut back by 4 bases and J by 0 bases. The variable domain in full, with the rest retrieved from reference TRBV9 and TRBJ2-2, is DSGVTQTPKHLITATGQRVTLRCSPRSGDLSVYWYQQSLDQGLQFLIQYYNGEERAKGNILERFSAQQFPDLHSELNLSSLELGDSALYFCASSHRAGGANTGELFFGEGSRLTVL.

CDR3 protein: CASSPLSRGDTDTQYF. The CDR3 nucleotides read TGTGCCAGCTCACCATTATCGAGGGGAGACACAGATACGCAGTATTTT. The rearrangement links TRBV18 to TRBJ2-3, with D possibly being TRBD1 or TRBD2 (5 bases each). V lost 2 bases and J lost 2, with 14 bases in between. CDR1 and CDR2 from the germline V gene are KGHSH and LQKENI. The CDR3 spans 16 residues.